This T cell receptor beta chain was captured by sequencing in a study of cytomegalovirus exposure and HLA in healthy donors. The donors were members of the validation cohort, which comprised 120 subjects and was separate from the first cohort of roughly 700 subjects. Generated by immunoSEQ multiplex PCR, the TCRdb table keeps only in-frame clones and is missing some. The sample consists of tens of thousands of clones, about 95% of them appearing once. Germline CDR1 is SGDLS and CDR2 is YYNGEE. The CDR3 runs to 14 residues. V shed 3 bases and J shed 2 bases, with 12 bases lying between them. J is TRBJ2-7 and V is TRBV9, with a tentative D call TRBD2 (6 bases). This sequence was found in a woman aged 18-30 years in good health and CMV-seronegative. The specimen was PBMCs. This chain's CDR3 is CASSGREATYEQYF. CDR3 in DNA: TGTGCCAGCAGCGGGAGGGAGGCTACCTACGAGCAGTACTTC.